The source of this T cell receptor (beta chain) is a study of cytomegalovirus exposure and HLA in healthy donors. Clones were sequenced by immunoSEQ multiplex PCR, and TCRdb holds only the in-frame ones, with some missing. The sample includes approximately 270,000 clones, roughly 89% of them seen just once. This CDR3 comprises 17 residues. V was clipped by 4 bases and J by 0 bases, with 18 bases between them. CDR1 is LGHNA and CDR2 is YSLEER in the germline V gene. The chain carries TRBV4-3 and TRBJ1-2; TRBD1 might be the D (6 bases). This TCR was recovered from a woman younger than 35 in good health and CMV-seronegative. The source material was PBMCs. The DNA for the CDR3 is TGCGCCAGCAGCCCCCAGTTCTGGGGACAACCTAACTATGGCTACACCTTC. Its protein is CASSPQFWGQPNYGYTF.